This TCR beta chain was captured in a study of T-cell reconstitution after alpha-beta-depleted transplantation in children. General observations from the study: T-cell numbers and diversity, one year after transplant, stemmed largely from T cells that were newly produced.

V was pared by 1 base and J by 1 base, with 13 bases between. Germline-derived CDR1 and CDR2 are SGHAT and FQNNGV. This CDR3 region has 16 residues. This clonotype was detected only a few times. Its antigen is unidentified. For TCRbeta, the library was prepared with unique molecular identifiers. In TCRdb, the PCR reads were re-called with MiXCR into one record per CDR3 protein. This sample has 330,000 or so distinct CDR3 sequences, with around 7.3% found just once. This chain joins TRBV11-2 and TRBJ1-1, with D hard to call. Sequencing was performed on peripheral blood, taken 360 days after TCRalphabeta/CD19-depleted stem cell transplant. The source is a female patient between 2 and 10 years old who had a stem cell transplant for Fanconi anemia, so the T cells may come from the graft donor. CDR3 sequence: CASSLGIGLGNTEAFF. CDR3 in DNA: TGTGCCAGCAGCTTAGGTATAGGGCTCGGGAACACTGAAGCTTTCTTT.